This T cell receptor (beta chain) was captured in a study of T cell responses to AZD1222 COVID-19 vaccine. Points from the study as a whole: Repertoire sampling occurred only after the peak T cell response.

The trim removed 1 base at V and 7 bases at J, leaving 3 bases unmatched. This CDR3 region has 14 residues. Germline V gene data show CDR1 as SEHNR and CDR2 as FQNEAQ (reference sequence). As concerns this clone: Antigen specificity is unknown.

TCRdb keeps only in-frame clones here, not all; method: immunoSEQ multiplex PCR. The data show 90,000 to 130,000 clones, approximately 90% seen once. Here the sequenced sample was peripheral blood, taken on day 0 of AZD1222 vaccination. The receptor comes from an adult in good health. The J gene is TRBJ1-5, the V gene TRBV7-9, with 8 bases matching TRBD1. CDR3 amino acids: CASSLVQGDQPQHF. CDR3 coding DNA: TGTGCCAGCAGCTTAGTACAGGGGGACCAGCCCCAGCATTTT.